These 30 T cell receptor beta chains originate from one sample sequenced in a study of OX40 agonist ivuxolimab in advanced cancers. Sequencing was performed with immunoSEQ multiplex PCR; in TCRdb, only in-frame clones are kept and a portion is missing. Among some 45,000 clones listed, around 91% were seen once. The sample consisted of CD4+ or CD8+ T cells sorted from blood, taken in a trial of the OX40 agonist ivuxolimab. These receptors all come from an adult with an advanced solid tumor such as melanoma, head and neck, liver or kidney cancer.

The chain combines TRBV4-1 with TRBJ2-5; 11 nucleotides align to TRBD1. With 1 base clipped from V and 5 bases from J, the junction kept 3 bases outside the gene matches. Germline-derived CDR1 and CDR2 are MGHRA and YSYEKL. The length of the CDR3 is 15 residues. The CDR3 sequence is CASSQARDRGETQYF. CDR3 nucleotides: TGCGCCAGCAGCCAAGCCAGGGACAGGGGGGAGACCCAGTACTTC.

The chain uses TRBV7-8 and TRBJ2-7, with 7 positions matching TRBD1. CDR1 and CDR2 from the germline V gene are SGHVS and FQNEAQ. There are 15 residues in the CDR3. Losses at the gene ends were 2 bases for V and 1 base for J; bases not matched to a gene: 5. CDR3 in amino acids: CASSLRQGESYEQYF. The CDR3 nucleotides are TGTGCCAGCAGCTTAAGACAGGGAGAATCCTACGAGCAGTACTTC. Full variable domain (remainder filled in from reference TRBV7-8 and TRBJ2-7): GAGVSQSPRYKVAKRGQDVALRCDPISGHVSLFWYQQALGQGPEFLTYFQNEAQLDKSGLPSDRFFAERPEGSVSTLKIQRTQQEDSAVYLCASSLRQGESYEQYFGPGTRLTVT.

This rearrangement joins TRBV29-1 to TRBJ1-5; 7 positions match TRBD1. After removal of 5 bases from V and 5 bases from J, the junction contained 3 bases not matched to a gene. CDR3 size: 12 residues. Germline CDR1 reads SQVTM; CDR2 reads ANQGSEA. The DNA of the CDR3 is TGCAGCGTTCGAGGGACAGATCAGCCCCAGCATTTT. Protein product: CSVRGTDQPQHF.

As DNA, the CDR3 is TGTGCCAGCAGTCGTGACAGGGAATATGGCTACACCTTC. This codes for CASSRDREYGYTF. The J gene is TRBJ1-2, the V gene TRBV5-5; 7 bases are shared with TRBD1. The J segment lost 5 bases and the V segment lost 5 bases, leaving 6 bases of the junction unmatched. The CDR3 contains 13 residues. From germline, CDR1 is SGHKS and CDR2 YYEKEE (reference sequence). Looking up the rest from reference TRBV5-5 and TRBJ1-2 gives the full variable domain: DAGVTQSPTHLIKTRGQQVTLRCSPISGHKSVSWYQQVLGQGPQFIFQYYEKEERGRGNFPDRFSARQFPNYSSELNVNALLLGDSALYLCASSRDREYGYTFGSGTRLTVV.

The V gene is TRBV7-3, the J gene TRBJ2-1, with 12 bases identical to TRBD2. The CDR3 loop spans 15 amino acids. The V gene end was trimmed by 5 bases and the J gene end by 11 bases; junction bases not matched to a gene: 10. Per the germline V gene, CDR1 is SGHTA and CDR2 is FQGTGA. CDR3 coding DNA: TGTGCCAGCAGCCCGCTAGCGGGGGGGATTTCTAAGCAGTTCTTC. As protein: CASSPLAGGISKQFF.

This clone has just a few counts. The J gene is TRBJ1-1, the V gene TRBV10-2, with 9 nucleotides matching TRBD1. After removal of 7 bases from V and 6 bases from J, the junction contained 9 bases not matched to a gene. The germline CDR1 and CDR2 sequences are WSHSY and SAAADI. This CDR3 comprises 14 residues. CDR3 DNA: TGCGCCAGCAACACGTTACAGGGGGCGTCTGAAGCTTTCTTT. It codes for CASNTLQGASEAFF.

The rearrangement uses TRBV10-3 and TRBJ1-3; maybe TRBD1 (5 bases). CDR1 is ENHRY and CDR2 is SYGVKD in the germline V gene. Trimming left V 2 bases short and J 0 bases short, with 11 bases between. The CDR3 has 16 amino acids. In DNA form, the CDR3 reads TGTGCCATCAGTGAGACCGGACAAAACTCTGGAAACACCATATATTTT. Residues: CAISETGQNSGNTIYF.

The rearrangement joins TRBV2 to TRBJ2-5; D is tentatively TRBD1 or TRBD2 (5 bases each). Germline CDR1 and CDR2: SNHLY and FYNNEI. Trimming left V 5 bases short and J 0 bases short, with 10 bases between. The CDR3 runs to 14 residues. The CDR3 DNA sequence: TGTGCCAGCAGTTACCGGGACGACCAAGAGACCCAGTACTTC. Amino acids: CASSYRDDQETQYF.

The CDR3 reads CASSGEGNYEQYF. In DNA form, the CDR3 reads TGTGCCAGCAGTGGGGAGGGGAACTACGAGCAGTACTTC. This chain links TRBV2 with TRBJ2-7; 7 bases match TRBD2. Trimming took 4 bases from V and 3 from J; bases not matched to a gene: 3. The length of the CDR3 is 13 residues. CDR1 SNHLY and CDR2 FYNNEI come from the germline V gene.

Relative to its sample, this clone is medium-sized. V and J are TRBV27 and TRBJ1-3; D is possibly TRBD1 (5 bases). V was shortened by 2 bases and J by 0 bases, with 11 bases between the two germline ends. CDR1 and CDR2 (germline): MNHEY, SMNVEV (reference sequence). There are 16 residues in the CDR3. CDR3: CASSLLGPTSGNTIYF. The CDR3 bases are TGTGCCAGCAGTTTACTGGGGCCGACCTCTGGAAACACCATATATTTT.

The rearrangement joins TRBV2 to TRBJ1-4, with D possibly TRBD1 on 5 matching bases. The germline gives CDR1 SNHLY, CDR2 FYNNEI. Trimming removed 4 bases from V and 4 bases from J, with 10 bases in between. The CDR3 spans 14 residues. The CDR3 nucleotides are TGTGCCAGCAGTGCCGACAGAAATAATGAAAAACTGTTTTTT. Translating it yields CASSADRNNEKLFF.

The chain has TRBV2 and TRBJ2-7; 10 positions match TRBD1. The CDR3 loop spans 13 amino acids. Germline CDR1 reads SNHLY; CDR2 reads FYNNEI. V was pared by 7 bases and J by 3 bases, with 3 bases of the junction left unmatched. The CDR3 DNA sequence: TGTGCCAGCACTTGGGACAGGGGCTACGAGCAGTACTTC. It encodes CASTWDRGYEQYF.

This chain links TRBV18 with TRBJ2-2; 9 bases line up with TRBD2. Trimming removed 3 bases from V and 3 bases from J; junction bases left unmatched: 5. The CDR3 has 16 residues. CDR1 and CDR2 from the germline V gene are KGHSH and LQKENI. The CDR3 here is CASSPEAGGDTGELFF. CDR3 in DNA: TGTGCCAGCTCACCTGAGGCGGGAGGGGACACCGGGGAGCTGTTTTTT.

The CDR3 sequence is CASSPGGPRADTQYF. Written as DNA, the CDR3 is TGTGCCAGCAGCCCGGGGGGCCCACGAGCAGATACGCAGTATTTT. The V and J genes are TRBV11-3 and TRBJ2-3, with TRBD2 as a possible D gene (7 bases). The length of the CDR3 is 15 residues. Germline CDR1 is SGHNT and CDR2 is YENEEA. V lost 5 bases and J lost 4, with 16 bases in between.

The genes are TRBV5-1 and TRBJ2-7; a weak D match, TRBD2 (6 bases). Germline values: CDR1 SGHRS, CDR2 YFSETQ. The CDR3 length is 15 residues. V was cut by 4 bases and J by 1 base, with 15 bases left in between. The CDR3 loop reads CASSILPSVSYEQYF. The CDR3 bases are TGCGCCAGCAGCATATTACCTAGCGTATCCTACGAGCAGTACTTC.

The CDR3 reads CASSESTGSYEQYF. The CDR3 DNA sequence: TGCGCCAGCAGTGAGTCGACAGGTTCCTACGAGCAGTACTTC. The V and J genes are TRBV10-1 and TRBJ2-7; the D gene is possibly TRBD1 (6 bases). With 0 bases removed from V and 1 base from J, the gap between germline ends came to 7 bases. Germline lookup yields CDR1 WNHNN and CDR2 SYGVQD (reference sequence). The CDR3 covers 14 residues.

The chain joins TRBV4-1 to TRBJ1-1; a weak D match, TRBD1 (5 bases). Per germline, CDR1 MGHRA and CDR2 YSYEKL. This CDR3 has 17 residues. Trimming cost V 2 bases and J 0 bases, with 16 bases left between them. The CDR3 DNA reads as TGCGCCAGCAGCCAAACGGGGGATAGGACTGTGAACACTGAAGCTTTCTTT. This codes for CASSQTGDRTVNTEAFF.

This chain links TRBV10-3 with TRBJ2-5, with D perhaps TRBD1 or TRBD2 (5 bases each). The V end lost 2 bases, the J end lost 0 bases, and 10 bases lay between the germline ends. The CDR3 is made up of 15 amino acids. Germline CDR1 and CDR2: ENHRY and SYGVKD. The CDR3 DNA reads as TGTGCCATCAGTGAGGAGGGGTCTAACCAAGAGACCCAGTACTTC. This gives the protein CAISEEGSNQETQYF.

The chain carries TRBV7-3 and TRBJ2-2, with D perhaps TRBD1 or TRBD2 (5 bases each). CDR3 length equals 16 residues. Germline values: CDR1 SGHTA, CDR2 FQGTGA. With 0 bases removed from V and 2 bases from J, the gap between germline ends came to 10 bases. CDR3: CASSLTGGGNTGELFF. The CDR3, as DNA: TGTGCCAGCAGCTTAACGGGTGGGGGAAACACCGGGGAGCTGTTTTTT.

The chain employs TRBV6-1 and TRBJ2-5; 9 nucleotides agree with TRBD1. The CDR3 has 15 amino acids. Germline values: CDR1 MNHNS, CDR2 SASEGT. J gave up 0 bases and V 6 bases, and 5 bases lay outside the gene matches. The DNA of the CDR3 is TGTGCCAGCAGGGCGGGACAGGGTTACCAAGAGACCCAGTACTTC. Encoded protein: CASRAGQGYQETQYF.

The V and J genes are TRBV2 and TRBJ1-2; TRBD1 agrees at 7 bases. The CDR3 is 15 residues long. The junction had 15 bases not matched to a gene; V was cut back by 7 bases and J by 7 bases. Germline CDR1 and CDR2: SNHLY and FYNNEI. CDR3 nucleotides: TGTGCCAGCACCAGGGCCCAACAGGGGTCGGGTGGCTACACCTTC. It specifies CASTRAQQGSGGYTF.

The gene calls are TRBV11-2 and TRBJ1-5, with TRBD1 matching 7 bases. Germline CDR1 SGHAT, CDR2 FQNNGV. Losses at the gene ends were 2 bases for V and 2 bases for J; bases not matched to a gene: 0. The CDR3 length is 14 residues. The CDR3 is CASSLTGGNQPQHF. CDR3 nucleotides: TGTGCCAGCAGCTTAACAGGGGGCAATCAGCCCCAGCATTTT.

This clone was recorded once. This chain connects TRBV5-1 to TRBJ2-2, with 9 bases identical to TRBD1. V was clipped by 5 bases and J by 3 bases; unmatched bases: 5. This CDR3 has 15 amino acids. The germline gives CDR1 SGHRS, CDR2 YFSETQ. The CDR3 DNA sequence: TGCGCCAGCAGAGTCGGGACAGGGTACACCGGGGAGCTGTTTTTT. Its protein product is CASRVGTGYTGELFF.

The chain carries TRBV6-1 and TRBJ1-1; 7 bases are shared with TRBD1. Germline values: CDR1 MNHNS, CDR2 SASEGT. Trimming at V came to 5 bases and at J to 3 bases, leaving 6 bases not matched to a gene. This CDR3 is built from 14 residues. CDR3 nucleotide sequence: TGTGCCAGCAGTACCGGGACAGCCTACACTGAAGCTTTCTTT. As protein: CASSTGTAYTEAFF.

The chain combines TRBV29-1 with TRBJ2-5, with D possibly TRBD1 on 5 matching bases. V lost 4 bases, J lost 4 bases, and 16 bases lay in between. The germline CDR1 and CDR2 sequences are SQVTM and ANQGSEA. The CDR3 is made up of 14 amino acids. CDR3 sequence reads: CSVAAQGPRETQYF. The CDR3 region has the DNA TGCAGCGTTGCGGCCCAGGGCCCTCGAGAGACCCAGTACTTC.

This clone was picked up one time. The chain has TRBV14 and TRBJ2-3; tentatively, D is TRBD2 (6 bases). V shed 3 bases and J shed 3 bases, with 16 bases lying between them. There are 16 residues in the CDR3. Germline CDR1 is SGHDN and CDR2 is FVKESK. The CDR3 DNA follows: TGTGCCAGCAGCCATAGTTTAGCGGAGGGAACAGATACGCAGTATTTT. Translated, it gives CASSHSLAEGTDTQYF. Looking up the rest from reference TRBV14 and TRBJ2-3 gives the full variable domain: EAGVTQFPSHSVIEKGQTVTLRCDPISGHDNLYWYRRVMGKEIKFLLHFVKESKQDESGMPNNRFLAERTGGTYSTLKVQPAELEDSGVYFCASSHSLAEGTDTQYFGPGTRLTVL.

The J gene is TRBJ2-1, the V gene TRBV19, with 8 bases aligning to TRBD2. The ends lost 3 bases at V and 4 bases at J; junction bases unmatched: 2. Germline loops: CDR1 LNHDA, CDR2 SQIVND (reference sequence). This CDR3 spans 14 amino acids. The CDR3 DNA reads TGTGCCAGTAGTATGCGGGGGGCATACAATGAGCAGTTCTTC. Translating gives CASSMRGAYNEQFF.

The chain joins TRBV2 to TRBJ2-7, with TRBD1 matching 10 bases. Germline V gene sequence: CDR1 SNHLY, CDR2 FYNNEI. V lost 7 bases to trimming and J lost 2 bases; unmatched junction nucleotides: 17. This CDR3 is 18 amino acids long. The CDR3 sequence: CASIRRQGAGESPYEQYF. In DNA, the CDR3 is TGTGCCAGCATTAGGCGACAGGGGGCCGGGGAAAGTCCCTACGAGCAGTACTTC.

The rearrangement links TRBV7-2 to TRBJ2-7; possibly TRBD2 for D (6 bases). CDR1 SGHTA and CDR2 FQGNSA come from the germline V gene. V shed 8 bases and J shed 3 bases, with 17 bases lying between them. The CDR3 runs 14 residues. CDR3 sequence reads: CASGIPGLSYEQYF. The CDR3 bases are TGTGCCAGCGGAATTCCGGGACTGAGCTACGAGCAGTACTTC.

The gene calls are TRBV7-2 and TRBJ2-1; weak D call: TRBD2 (5 bases). Germline CDR1 reads SGHTA; CDR2 reads FQGNSA. This CDR3 has 14 residues. V was cut by 0 bases and J by 12 bases, with 15 bases left in between. The CDR3 spells CASSLAPDSLGQFF. The CDR3 nucleotides are TGTGCCAGCAGCTTAGCCCCGGACTCCCTGGGGCAGTTCTTC.